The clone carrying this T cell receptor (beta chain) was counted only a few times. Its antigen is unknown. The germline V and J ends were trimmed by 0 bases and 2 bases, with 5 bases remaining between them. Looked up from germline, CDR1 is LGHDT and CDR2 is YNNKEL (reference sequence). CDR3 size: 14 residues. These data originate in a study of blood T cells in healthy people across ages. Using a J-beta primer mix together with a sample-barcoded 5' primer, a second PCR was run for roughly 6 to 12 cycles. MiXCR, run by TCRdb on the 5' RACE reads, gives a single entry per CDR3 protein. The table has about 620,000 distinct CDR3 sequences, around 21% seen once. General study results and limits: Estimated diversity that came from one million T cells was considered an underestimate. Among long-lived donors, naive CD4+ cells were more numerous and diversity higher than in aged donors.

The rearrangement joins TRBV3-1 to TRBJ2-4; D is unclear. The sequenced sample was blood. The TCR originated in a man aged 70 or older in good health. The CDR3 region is CASSQDTTKNIQYF. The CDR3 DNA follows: TGTGCCAGCAGCCAAGACACAACCAAAAACATTCAGTACTTC. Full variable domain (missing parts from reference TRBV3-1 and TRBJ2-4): DTAVSQTPKYLVTQMGNDKSIKCEQNLGHDTMYWYKQDSKKFLKIMFSYNNKELIINETVPNRFSPKSPDKAHLNLHINSLELGDSAVYFCASSQDTTKNIQYFGAGTRLSVL.